The 17 T cell receptor beta chains in this list originate from one sample, sequenced in a study of long-term antiretroviral therapy in people with HIV. The immunoSEQ assay was v3.0, run at survey level. TCRdb's copy holds only in-frame clones and misses some; the assay was immunoSEQ multiplex PCR. The sample has about 18,000 clones; approximately 90% are singletons. This specimen was unsorted PBMCs, taken 4.2 years after starting antiretroviral therapy. These TCRs come from a man between 50 and 59 years old with HIV.

J is TRBJ2-7 and V is TRBV27; D may be TRBD1 (5 bases). Germline V gene lookup returns CDR1 MNHEY and CDR2 SMNVEV (reference sequence). V was trimmed by 2 bases and J by 2 bases, leaving 10 bases between them. The length of the CDR3 is 14 residues. The CDR3: CASSLGAGTYEQYF. CDR3 bases: TGTGCCAGCAGTTTAGGGGCAGGGACCTACGAGCAGTACTTC.

This rearrangement joins TRBV4-1 to TRBJ2-5; TRBD1 matches 11 bases. This CDR3 region has 17 residues. After removal of 3 bases from V and 2 bases from J, the junction contained 8 bases not matched to a gene. Germline V gene data show CDR1 as MGHRA and CDR2 as YSYEKL. The DNA for the CDR3 is TGCGCCAGCAGCCATGGACAGGGGGCGATAGGGCAAGAGACCCAGTACTTC. Amino acid sequence: CASSHGQGAIGQETQYF.

V and J are TRBV10-3 and TRBJ2-2; D may be TRBD2 (6 bases). The CDR3 has 16 amino acids. Germline V gene lookup returns CDR1 ENHRY and CDR2 SYGVKD. The V end lost 7 bases, the J end lost 7 bases, and 22 bases lay between the germline ends. The CDR3, as DNA: TGTGCCATCACGGGGGAGAAGGGGAATTATGGCGGGGAGCTGTTTTTT. Its translation is CAITGEKGNYGGELFF.

The chain joins TRBV6-6 to TRBJ2-2; D is uncertain. The V gene lost 0 bases and the J gene lost 6 bases, with 11 bases spanning the gap. The CDR3 length is 15 residues. Germline loops: CDR1 MNHNY, CDR2 SVGAGI (reference sequence). CDR3 in amino acids: CASSYSGHRSGELFF. CDR3 DNA: TGTGCCAGCAGTTACTCGGGCCACCGGTCCGGGGAGCTGTTTTTT.

This chain joins TRBV29-1 and TRBJ1-2; weak D call: TRBD1 (5 bases). CDR1 SQVTM and CDR2 ANQGSEA come from the germline V gene. This CDR3 spans 12 amino acids. The V end was cut by 3 bases, the J end by 6 bases, with 11 bases between. CDR3 sequence reads: CSVEAGKDGYTF. DNA of the CDR3: TGCAGCGTTGAGGCAGGGAAGGATGGCTACACCTTC.

V gene TRBV18 combines with J gene TRBJ1-6; the match to TRBD1 covers 7 bases. Trimming took 2 bases from V and 12 from J; bases not matched to a gene: 7. Germline V gene data show CDR1 as KGHSH and CDR2 as LQKENI. This CDR3 is 14 amino acids long. CDR3 DNA: TGTGCCAGCTCACCATCAGGGGGAGGTGGACCCCTCCACTTT. As protein: CASSPSGGGGPLHF.

The chain recombines TRBV13 with TRBJ2-3, with 10 nucleotides matching TRBD2. The CDR3 contains 16 residues. V lost 2 bases to trimming and J lost 2 bases; unmatched junction nucleotides: 4. CDR1 is PRHDT and CDR2 is FYEKMQ in the germline V gene (reference sequence). CDR3 sequence (DNA): TGTGCCAGCAGCTTAAGACTAGCGGGCTCCACAGATACGCAGTATTTT. Translated: CASSLRLAGSTDTQYF.

The J gene is TRBJ1-5, the V gene TRBV6-5, with 7 bases matching TRBD1. The CDR3 spans 13 residues. J was trimmed by 12 bases and V by 4 bases; bases with no gene match: 9. Germline V lookup: CDR1 MNHEY, CDR2 SVGAGI. CDR3 loop: CASSLNRGGDQHF. Written as DNA, the CDR3 is TGTGCCAGCAGTTTGAACAGGGGCGGGGACCAGCATTTT.

The chain carries TRBV5-6 and TRBJ1-5, with unresolved D. V was clipped by 4 bases and J by 7 bases, with 9 bases between them. Germline lookup yields CDR1 SGHDT and CDR2 YYEEEE. This CDR3 is 12 amino acids long. DNA for the CDR3: TGTGCCAGCAGCAACATGGGGCAGCCCCAGCATTTT. Amino acid sequence: CASSNMGQPQHF.

V and J are TRBV7-8 and TRBJ2-6; TRBD1 is a possible D gene (6 bases). Germline V CDR1 and CDR2: SGHVS, FQNEAQ. The CDR3 is made up of 18 amino acids. Trimming took 1 base from V and 0 from J, leaving 13 bases between them. The CDR3 sequence is CASSLETGASSGANVLTF. In DNA, the CDR3 is TGTGCCAGCAGCTTAGAGACAGGTGCTTCCTCTGGGGCCAACGTCCTGACTTTC.

The chain recombines TRBV11-2 with TRBJ1-5, with D unclear. Trimming removed 1 base from V and 11 bases from J, with 9 bases in between. Germline CDR1 reads SGHAT; CDR2 reads FQNNGV. The CDR3 length is 12 residues. The CDR3 nucleotides read TGTGCCAGCAGCTTAGCATCAGGTGCCCAGCATTTT. Translated, it gives CASSLASGAQHF.

The table lists this clone with a few counts. This chain connects TRBV23-1 to TRBJ1-5; TRBD1 matches at 8 bases. TRBV23-1 is identified as an open reading frame with a role that is uncertain. Losses at the gene ends were 2 bases for V and 1 base for J; bases not matched to a gene: 1. The CDR3 covers 15 residues. The CDR3 sequence is CASSQGQGSNQPQHF. CDR3 in DNA: TGCGCCAGCAGTCAAGGACAGGGCAGCAATCAGCCCCAGCATTTT.

This sequence joins TRBV11-2 and TRBJ1-2; 9 bases map to TRBD1. Germline CDR1 and CDR2: SGHAT and FQNNGV. Losses at the gene ends were 5 bases for V and 8 bases for J; bases not matched to a gene: 3. This CDR3 region has 12 residues. The CDR3: CASSRTGDGYTF. Written as DNA, the CDR3 is TGTGCCAGCAGCCGGACAGGGGACGGCTACACCTTC.

V is TRBV27 and J is TRBJ2-7; D not certain. The germline V and J ends were trimmed by 0 bases and 1 base, with 13 bases remaining between them. Germline CDR1 MNHEY, CDR2 SMNVEV (reference sequence). The CDR3 is made up of 16 amino acids. This chain's CDR3 is CASSLSGSHGSYEQYF. Written as DNA, the CDR3 is TGTGCCAGCAGTTTATCGGGTAGTCATGGGTCCTACGAGCAGTACTTC.

The chain couples TRBV11-2 to TRBJ1-1, with D possibly TRBD1 on 6 matching bases. Germline V gene lookup returns CDR1 SGHAT and CDR2 FQNNGV. The ends were cut back, 5 bases at V and 8 bases at J, with 12 bases in the middle. CDR3 size: 12 residues. The CDR3 loop is CASSATGPEAFF. In nucleotides, the CDR3 is TGTGCCAGCAGCGCTACAGGGCCCGAAGCTTTCTTT.

The chain employs TRBV30 and TRBJ1-2; D call uncertain. The V gene's germline CDR1 is GTSNPN and CDR2 SVGIG (reference sequence). This CDR3 has 13 residues. With 0 bases removed from V and 6 bases from J, the gap between germline ends came to 11 bases. For the CDR3, the DNA is TGTGCCTGGAGTGTACAGCTCTTGGATGGCTACACCTTC. Translating it yields CAWSVQLLDGYTF.

The table lists this clone with a count of one. The chain links TRBV6-1 to TRBJ1-1; the D gene is possibly TRBD1 (6 bases). Between the trimmed V and J ends, which lost 5 bases and 1 base, there was a span of 8 bases. This CDR3 spans 13 amino acids. Germline assignment: CDR1 MNHNS and CDR2 SASEGT. As DNA, the CDR3 is TGTGCCAGCAGTCCACAGGGGAACACTGAAGCTTTCTTT. It codes for CASSPQGNTEAFF.